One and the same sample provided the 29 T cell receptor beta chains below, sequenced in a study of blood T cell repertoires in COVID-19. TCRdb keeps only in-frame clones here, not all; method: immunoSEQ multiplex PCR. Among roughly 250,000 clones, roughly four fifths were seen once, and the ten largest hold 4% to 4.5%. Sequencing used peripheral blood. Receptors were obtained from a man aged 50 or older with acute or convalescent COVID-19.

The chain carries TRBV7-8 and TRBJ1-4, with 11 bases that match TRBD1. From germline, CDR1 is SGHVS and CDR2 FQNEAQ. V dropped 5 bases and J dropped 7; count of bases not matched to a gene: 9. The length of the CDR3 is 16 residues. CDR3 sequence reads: CASSPGTGGRGEKLFF. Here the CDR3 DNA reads TGTGCCAGCAGCCCCGGGACAGGGGGGAGGGGTGAAAAACTGTTTTTT.

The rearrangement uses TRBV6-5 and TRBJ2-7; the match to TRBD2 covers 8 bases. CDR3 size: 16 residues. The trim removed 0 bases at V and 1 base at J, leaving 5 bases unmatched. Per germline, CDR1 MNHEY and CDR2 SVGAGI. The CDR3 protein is CASSYSSGGQSYEQYF. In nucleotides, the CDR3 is TGTGCCAGCAGTTACTCGAGCGGGGGACAATCCTACGAGCAGTACTTC.

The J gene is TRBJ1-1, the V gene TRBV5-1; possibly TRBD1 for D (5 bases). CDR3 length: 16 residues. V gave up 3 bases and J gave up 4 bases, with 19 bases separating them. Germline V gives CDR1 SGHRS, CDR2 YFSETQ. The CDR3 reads CASSWNAGRISTEAFF. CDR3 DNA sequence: TGCGCCAGCAGCTGGAATGCAGGGAGGATATCCACTGAAGCTTTCTTT.

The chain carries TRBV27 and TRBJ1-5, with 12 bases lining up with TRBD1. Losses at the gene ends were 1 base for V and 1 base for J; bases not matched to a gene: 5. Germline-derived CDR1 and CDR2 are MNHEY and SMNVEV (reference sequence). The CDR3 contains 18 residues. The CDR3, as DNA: TGTGCCAGCAGTTTATGGGCGGGACAGGGGGCAAGCAATCAGCCCCAGCATTTT. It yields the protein CASSLWAGQGASNQPQHF.

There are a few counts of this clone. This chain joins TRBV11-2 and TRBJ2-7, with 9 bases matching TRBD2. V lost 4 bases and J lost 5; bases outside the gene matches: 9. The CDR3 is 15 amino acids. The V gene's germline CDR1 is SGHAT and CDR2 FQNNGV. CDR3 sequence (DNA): TGTGCCAGCAGCTCCTGGGGTAGCGGGAGACACGAGCAGTACTTC. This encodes CASSSWGSGRHEQYF.

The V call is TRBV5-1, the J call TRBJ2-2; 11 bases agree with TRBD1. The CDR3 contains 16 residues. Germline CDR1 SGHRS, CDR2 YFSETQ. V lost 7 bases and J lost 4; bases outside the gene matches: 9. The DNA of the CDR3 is TGCGCCAGCTCCTTCCAGGGACAGGGGGTCACCGGGGAGCTGTTTTTT. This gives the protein CASSFQGQGVTGELFF.

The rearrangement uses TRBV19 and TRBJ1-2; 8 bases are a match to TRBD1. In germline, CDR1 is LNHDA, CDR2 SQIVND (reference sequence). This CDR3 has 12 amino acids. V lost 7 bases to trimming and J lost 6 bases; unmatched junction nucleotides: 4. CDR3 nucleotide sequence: TGTGCCAGTACCAAGACAGGGGATGGCTACACCTTC. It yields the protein CASTKTGDGYTF. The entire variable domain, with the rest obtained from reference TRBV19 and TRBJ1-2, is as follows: DGGITQSPKYLFRKEGQNVTLSCEQNLNHDAMYWYRQDPGQGLRLIYYSQIVNDFQKGDIAEGYSVSREKKESFPLTVTSAQKNPTAFYLCASTKTGDGYTFGSGTRLTVV.

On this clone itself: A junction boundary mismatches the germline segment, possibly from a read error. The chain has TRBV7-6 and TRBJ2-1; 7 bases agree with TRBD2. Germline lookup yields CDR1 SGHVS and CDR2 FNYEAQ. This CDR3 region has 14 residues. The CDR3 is CAGSPRLAHNEQFF. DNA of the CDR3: TGTGCCGGCAGCCCACGACTAGCCCACAATGAGCAGTTCTTC.

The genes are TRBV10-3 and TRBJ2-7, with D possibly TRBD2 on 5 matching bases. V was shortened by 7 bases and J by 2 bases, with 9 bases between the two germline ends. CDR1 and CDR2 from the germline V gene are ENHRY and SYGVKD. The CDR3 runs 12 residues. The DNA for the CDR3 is TGTGCCATCAAGGGAGACACCTACGAGCAGTACTTC. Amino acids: CAIKGDTYEQYF.

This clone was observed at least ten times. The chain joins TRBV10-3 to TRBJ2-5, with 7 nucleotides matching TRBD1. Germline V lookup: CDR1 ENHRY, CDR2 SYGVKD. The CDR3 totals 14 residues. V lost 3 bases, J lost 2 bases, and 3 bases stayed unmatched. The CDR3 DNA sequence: TGTGCCATCAGTGACCCGGGACAGCAAGAGACCCAGTACTTC. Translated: CAISDPGQQETQYF.

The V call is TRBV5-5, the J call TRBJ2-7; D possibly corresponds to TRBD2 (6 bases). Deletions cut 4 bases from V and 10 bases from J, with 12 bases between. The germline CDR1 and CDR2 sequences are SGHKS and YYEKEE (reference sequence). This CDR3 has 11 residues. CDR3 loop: CASSTRDSQYF. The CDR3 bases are TGTGCCAGCAGCACCCGGGACTCCCAGTACTTC.

CDR3 loop: CASSLQRVYEQYF. The CDR3 DNA sequence: TGTGCCAGCAGCCTCCAGAGGGTCTACGAGCAGTACTTC. The V and J genes are TRBV5-8 and TRBJ2-7; tentative D call: TRBD2 (5 bases). Germline-derived CDR1 and CDR2 are SGHTS and YDEGEE. The CDR3 totals 13 residues. Trimming left V 4 bases short and J 3 bases short, with 11 bases between. Using reference TRBV5-8 and TRBJ2-7 for the parts outside the CDR3, the full variable domain is EAGVTQSPTHLIKTRGQQATLRCSPISGHTSVYWYQQALGLGLQFLLWYDEGEERNRGNFPPRFSGRQFPNYSSELNVNALELEDSALYLCASSLQRVYEQYFGPGTRLTVT.

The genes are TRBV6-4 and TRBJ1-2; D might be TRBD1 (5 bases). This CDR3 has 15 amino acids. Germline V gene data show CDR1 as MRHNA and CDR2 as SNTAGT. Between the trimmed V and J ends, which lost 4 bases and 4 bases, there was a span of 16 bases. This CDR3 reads CASSVSAGGIYGYTF. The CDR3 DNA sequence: TGTGCCAGCAGTGTCTCAGCGGGGGGGATCTATGGCTACACCTTC.

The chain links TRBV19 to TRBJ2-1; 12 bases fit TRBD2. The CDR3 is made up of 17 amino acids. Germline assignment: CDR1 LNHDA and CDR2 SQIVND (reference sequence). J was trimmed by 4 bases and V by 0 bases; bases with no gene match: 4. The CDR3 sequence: CASSIDLAGGLYNEQFF. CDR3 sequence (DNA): TGTGCCAGTAGTATAGACCTAGCGGGGGGGCTATACAATGAGCAGTTCTTC.

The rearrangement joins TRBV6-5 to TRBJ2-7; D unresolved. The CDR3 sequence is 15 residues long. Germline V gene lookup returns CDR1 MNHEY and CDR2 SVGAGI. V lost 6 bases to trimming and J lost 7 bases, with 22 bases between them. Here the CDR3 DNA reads TGTGCCAGCAGACACGGGTCCGAAGTAGCTCGGGAGCAGTACTTC. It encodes CASRHGSEVAREQYF.

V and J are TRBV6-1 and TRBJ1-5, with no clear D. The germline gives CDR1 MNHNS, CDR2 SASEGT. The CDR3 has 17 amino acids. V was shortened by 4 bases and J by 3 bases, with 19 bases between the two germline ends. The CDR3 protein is CASSGGSYAANNQPQHF. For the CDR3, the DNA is TGTGCCAGCAGTGGCGGGTCCTACGCTGCTAACAATCAGCCCCAGCATTTT.

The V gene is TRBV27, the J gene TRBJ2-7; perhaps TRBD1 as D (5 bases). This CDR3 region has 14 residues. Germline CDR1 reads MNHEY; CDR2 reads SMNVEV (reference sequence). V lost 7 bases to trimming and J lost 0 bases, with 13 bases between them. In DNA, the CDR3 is TGTGCCAGCACTTCAGGGTATCGCTCCTACGAGCAGTACTTC. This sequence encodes CASTSGYRSYEQYF.

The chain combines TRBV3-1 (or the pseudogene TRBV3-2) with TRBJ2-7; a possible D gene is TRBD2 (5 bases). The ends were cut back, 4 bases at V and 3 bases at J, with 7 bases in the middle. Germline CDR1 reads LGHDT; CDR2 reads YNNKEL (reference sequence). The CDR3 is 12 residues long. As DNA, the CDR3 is TGTGCCAGCAGCCGACGGGACTACGAGCAGTACTTC. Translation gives CASSRRDYEQYF.

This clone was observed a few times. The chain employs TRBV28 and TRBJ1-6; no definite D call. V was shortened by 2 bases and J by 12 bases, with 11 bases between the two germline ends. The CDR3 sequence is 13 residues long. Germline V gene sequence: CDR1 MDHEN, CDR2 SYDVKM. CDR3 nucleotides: TGTGCCAGCAGTTTAGGGGAGGGTAAACCCCTCCACTTT. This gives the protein CASSLGEGKPLHF.

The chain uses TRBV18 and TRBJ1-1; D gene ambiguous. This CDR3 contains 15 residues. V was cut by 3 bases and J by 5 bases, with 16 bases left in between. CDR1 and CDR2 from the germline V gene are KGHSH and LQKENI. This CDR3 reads CASSPLLDTGTEAFF. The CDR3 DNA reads TGTGCCAGCTCACCGTTGTTAGACACGGGGACTGAAGCTTTCTTT.

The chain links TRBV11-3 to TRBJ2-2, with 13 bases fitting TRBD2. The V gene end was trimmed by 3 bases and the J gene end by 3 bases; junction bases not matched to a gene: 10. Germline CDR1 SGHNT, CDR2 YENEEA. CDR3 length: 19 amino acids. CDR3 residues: CASSFPRGLAGWDTGELFF. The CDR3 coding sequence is TGTGCCAGCAGCTTTCCCCGGGGACTAGCGGGATGGGACACCGGGGAGCTGTTTTTT.

The CDR3 DNA follows: TGTGCCAGCAGCCGATTGACTAGCGGGAGTGAGTTCTTC. It is translated as CASSRLTSGSEFF. The chain couples TRBV7-6 to TRBJ2-1, with 12 bases identical to TRBD2. CDR1 is SGHVS, CDR2 FNYEAQ, per germline. V was pared by 5 bases and J by 14 bases, with 7 bases of the junction left unmatched. This CDR3 has 13 amino acids.

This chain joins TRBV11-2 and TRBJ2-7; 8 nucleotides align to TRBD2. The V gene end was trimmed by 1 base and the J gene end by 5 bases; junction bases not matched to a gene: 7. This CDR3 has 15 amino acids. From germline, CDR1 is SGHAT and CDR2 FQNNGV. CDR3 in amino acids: CASSLGRGGLDEQYF. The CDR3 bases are TGTGCCAGCAGCTTAGGCCGGGGGGGCCTCGACGAGCAGTACTTC.

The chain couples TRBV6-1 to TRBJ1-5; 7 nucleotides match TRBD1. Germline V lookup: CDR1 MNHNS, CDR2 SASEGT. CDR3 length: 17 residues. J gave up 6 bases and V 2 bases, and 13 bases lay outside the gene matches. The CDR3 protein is CASSEFRRQGSPQPQHF. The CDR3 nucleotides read TGTGCCAGCAGTGAATTTAGGAGACAGGGCTCCCCTCAGCCCCAGCATTTT.

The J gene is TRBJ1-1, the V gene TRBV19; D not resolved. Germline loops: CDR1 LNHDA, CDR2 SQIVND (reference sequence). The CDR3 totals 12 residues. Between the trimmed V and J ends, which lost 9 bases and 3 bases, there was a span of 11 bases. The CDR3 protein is CASIRGDTEAFF. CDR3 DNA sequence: TGTGCCAGCATTCGGGGAGACACTGAAGCTTTCTTT.

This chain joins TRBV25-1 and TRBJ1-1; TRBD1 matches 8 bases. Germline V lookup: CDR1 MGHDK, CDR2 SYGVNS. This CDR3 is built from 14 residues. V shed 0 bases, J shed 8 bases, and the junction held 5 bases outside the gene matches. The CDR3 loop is CASSEYSQGAEAFF. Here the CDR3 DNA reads TGTGCCAGCAGTGAATATTCTCAGGGGGCGGAAGCTTTCTTT.

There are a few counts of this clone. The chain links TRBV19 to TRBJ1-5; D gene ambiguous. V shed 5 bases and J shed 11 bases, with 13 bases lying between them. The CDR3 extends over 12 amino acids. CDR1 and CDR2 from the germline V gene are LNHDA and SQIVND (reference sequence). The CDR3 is CASSPLGEAQHF. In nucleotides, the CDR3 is TGTGCCAGTAGTCCGCTCGGTGAGGCCCAGCATTTT.

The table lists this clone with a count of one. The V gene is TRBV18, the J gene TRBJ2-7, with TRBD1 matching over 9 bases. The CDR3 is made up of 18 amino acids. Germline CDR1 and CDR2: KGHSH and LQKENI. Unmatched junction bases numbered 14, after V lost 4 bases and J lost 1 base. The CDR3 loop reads CASSQRLPGTGNSYEQYF. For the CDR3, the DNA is TGTGCCAGCTCACAAAGACTCCCCGGGACAGGGAATTCCTACGAGCAGTACTTC.

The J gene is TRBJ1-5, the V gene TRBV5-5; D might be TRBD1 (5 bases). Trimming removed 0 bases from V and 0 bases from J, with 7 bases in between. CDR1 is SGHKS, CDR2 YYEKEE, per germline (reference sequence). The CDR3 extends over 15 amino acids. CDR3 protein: CASSLGTNSNQPQHF. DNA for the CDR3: TGTGCCAGCAGCTTGGGGACAAATAGCAATCAGCCCCAGCATTTT.